The TCR beta chain under discussion was sequenced for a study of shared clonotypes between healthy human individuals. Trimming took 5 bases from V and 2 from J, leaving 13 bases between them. The germline gives CDR1 LNHNV, CDR2 YYDKDF (reference sequence). The CDR3 has 15 amino acids. Terminally differentiated effector memory CD45RA+ cells were excluded from the naive CD8 cells, which were CD45RO-negative and positively selected for CCR7. Using immunoSEQ multiplex PCR, the repertoire was profiled, and TCRdb retains in-frame clones only, with some absent. Of more than 2 million clones listed, approximately 95% are singletons. This clone was seen a single time.

Sequenced: naive CD8+ T cells sorted from blood. This TCR was recovered from a man aged 18 to 29 in good health. The chain carries TRBV15 and TRBJ2-1; D is undetermined. The CDR3 coding sequence is TGTGCCACCAGCCCTAGACCGATACCCTACAATGAGCAGTTCTTC. Protein sequence: CATSPRPIPYNEQFF.